A selection of T cell receptor beta chains follows, all from one sample in a study of blood T cells in healthy people across ages. Via MiXCR, TCRdb re-called the 5' RACE reads, giving one row per CDR3 protein. The table includes hundreds of thousands of distinct CDR3 sequences, 20% to 25% detected once. These sequences were also reported in another study, on T cells of mothers and their children.

The sample was blood. All receptors come from a boy younger than 18 in good health. CDR3s include the opening cysteine and the closing phenylalanine or tryptophan. The D gene is left open where the match is weak. Size values are once, few and many counts, or a class for expanded clones, and some rows have none.

D,V,J,size,DNA,CDR3
NA,TRBV5-6,TRBJ1-5,few,TGTGCCAGCAGCAGACTAGGGCTCCGGGACAGCAATCAGCCCCAGCATTTT,CASSRLGLRDSNQPQHF
NA,TRBV29-1,TRBJ2-1,few,TGCAGCGTTGTAGTTTCGGGCTCTACCTACAATGAGCAGTTCTTC,CSVVVSGSTYNEQFF
TRBD2,TRBV7-2,TRBJ2-1,few,TGTGCCAGCAGCCCAAGAGGAATGGCGGGGGGCTCCTACAATGAGCAGTTCTTC,CASSPRGMAGGSYNEQFF
NA,TRBV4-3,TRBJ1-4,NA,TGCGCCAGCAGCCAAGAACCCAGCCTGAATGAAAAACTGTTTTTT,CASSQEPSLNEKLFF
TRBD1,TRBV7-2,TRBJ2-7,NA,TGTGCCAGCAGGACCGGGACAGGGGACTCCTACGAGCAGTACTTC,CASRTGTGDSYEQYF
TRBD2,TRBV28,TRBJ2-6,many,TGTGCCAGCAGTTTGTTTTTGGGGACTAGCGGGATAGCTGGGGCCAACGTCCTGACTTTC,CASSLFLGTSGIAGANVLTF
NA,TRBV20-1,TRBJ2-1,few,TGCAGTGCTAGGGTGGGGGATGAGCAGTTCTTC,CSARVGDEQFF
TRBD1,TRBV6-5,TRBJ1-6,NA,TGTGCCAGCAGTTCCCCGGGACAGGGGATGGTGGGGTCACCCCTCCACTTT,CASSSPGQGMVGSPLHF
NA,TRBV6-2/TRBV6-3,TRBJ2-3,NA,TGTGCCAGCAGTACAGACGGGGGTACAGATACGCAGTATTTT,CASSTDGGTDTQYF
TRBD2,TRBV5-1,TRBJ2-5,few,TGCGCCAGCAACCTGGGACTAGCGGGAGAGGGAACCCAGTACTTC,CASNLGLAGEGTQYF
NA,TRBV29-1,TRBJ1-2,once,TGCAGCGTTGCTCAGCCGTCTAACTATGGCTACACCTTC,CSVAQPSNYGYTF
NA,TRBV20-1,TRBJ2-4,NA,TGCAGTGCTAGGGAGGAAAACATTCAGTACTTC,CSAREENIQYF
TRBD2,TRBV4-2,TRBJ2-7,NA,TGTGCCAGCAGCCAAGATGGCAGGAGTAGCGGGGGTTACGAGCAGTACTTC,CASSQDGRSSGGYEQYF
NA,TRBV18,TRBJ2-3,NA,TGTGCCAGCTCACCACCGGTCATTGACACAGATACGCAGTATTTT,CASSPPVIDTDTQYF
TRBD2,TRBV2,TRBJ2-5,few,TGTGCCAGCACTAGCGGGGGGGCGAAGACCCAGTACTTC,CASTSGGAKTQYF
NA,TRBV20-1,TRBJ2-7,few,TGCAGTGCTAGAGATGTGGCAGGGGCCTACGAGCAGTACTTC,CSARDVAGAYEQYF
NA,TRBV27,TRBJ1-2,NA,TGTGCCAGCAGCCCAAAGGGGAACTATGGCTACACCTTC,CASSPKGNYGYTF
NA,TRBV7-9,TRBJ1-1,NA,TGTGCCAGCAGCCACGCAATGAACACTGAAGCTTTCTTT,CASSHAMNTEAFF
NA,TRBV20-1,TRBJ1-6,few,TGCAGTGCTAGAGATGGGAAAGGCCTTATGACCCTCCACTTT,CSARDGKGLMTLHF
NA,TRBV27,TRBJ2-1,NA,TGTGCCAGCAGTTTTGGGAGTTTGGGGGAGCAGTTCTTC,CASSFGSLGEQFF
TRBD1,TRBV20-1,TRBJ2-2,NA,TGCAGTATAGTGACAGGGACCACCGGGGAGCTGTTTTTT,CSIVTGTTGELFF
NA,TRBV5-1,TRBJ1-2,few,TGCGCCAGCACCTTCGACACGAACTATGGCTACGCCTTC,CASTFDTNYGYAF
TRBD2,TRBV28,TRBJ2-5,NA,TGTGCCAGCAGTCTCGGGACTAGCGGGAGCGGGGAGACCCAGTACTTC,CASSLGTSGSGETQYF
NA,TRBV28,TRBJ2-3,NA,TGTGCCAGCAGCCTCTCTGGGGAGGTGTTAGATACGCAGTATTTT,CASSLSGEVLDTQYF
TRBD1,TRBV4-3,TRBJ2-1,few,TGCGCCAGCAGCCAAGATGGGACAGGGATAAATGAGCAGTTCTTC,CASSQDGTGINEQFF
NA,TRBV4-1,TRBJ1-1,NA,TGCGCCAGCAGCCAGGAGGGGAGGTTTACTGAAGCTTTCTTT,CASSQEGRFTEAFF
NA,TRBV7-9,TRBJ1-3,few,TGTGCCAGCAGCTTACTTAATGATAAGCTGCATTTT,CASSLLNDKLHF
TRBD1,TRBV4-2,TRBJ2-7,NA,TGTGCCAGCAGCCAAGTCGGACAGGGTTCTTACGAGCAGTACTTC,CASSQVGQGSYEQYF
NA,TRBV15,TRBJ2-2,once,TGTGCCACCAGCAGAGCAGGGATAGGGACCGGGGCGCTGTTTTTT,CATSRAGIGTGALFF
TRBD1,TRBV6-2/TRBV6-3,TRBJ2-5,NA,TGTGCCAGCAGACTGACAGGGTGGGAGACCCAGTACTTC,CASRLTGWETQYF
TRBD2,TRBV5-1,TRBJ2-4,NA,TGCGCCAGCAGCTTGGAAGCGGGAGGGCCGGCCAAAAACATTCAGTACTTC,CASSLEAGGPAKNIQYF
NA,TRBV29-1,TRBJ2-7,NA,TGCAGCGTAATAGGGGGGAGTACCTACGAGCAGTACTTC,CSVIGGSTYEQYF
NA,TRBV3-1,TRBJ2-5,once,TGTGCCAGCAGCCAAGATCCGGCTAGCGACGAGACCCAGTACTTC,CASSQDPASDETQYF
TRBD1,TRBV2,TRBJ2-1,few,TGTGCCAGCAGAAGAGGACAGGGGCAGGATGAGCAGTTCTTC,CASRRGQGQDEQFF
NA,TRBV20-1,TRBJ2-1,NA,TGCAGTGCTAGGTGGCCAAACAATGAGCAGTTCTTC,CSARWPNNEQFF
NA,TRBV13,TRBJ2-5,NA,TGTGCCAGCAGCGCCGGAAACTCCTACGAGCAGCACTTC,CASSAGNSYEQHF
NA,TRBV28,TRBJ2-7,few,TGTGCCAGCAGCCTGACAGAGAGAAGCTCCTACGAGCAGTACTTC,CASSLTERSSYEQYF
TRBD2,TRBV15,TRBJ2-5,few,TGTGCCACTCAACTAGCGGGGATTCAAGAGACCCAGTACTTC,CATQLAGIQETQYF
NA,TRBV24-1,TRBJ2-1,NA,TGTGTCACCAGTGGCCTGAAGGGGACCTACAATGAGCAGTTCTTC,CVTSGLKGTYNEQFF
NA,TRBV7-2,TRBJ2-1,NA,TGTGCCAGCAGCGCCCAAACCGGGACATTAAACAATGAGCAGTTCTTC,CASSAQTGTLNNEQFF
TRBD1,TRBV20-1,TRBJ2-2,once,TGCAGTGCCCAGCCGGGACAGGGAAACACCGGGGAGCTGTTTTTT,CSAQPGQGNTGELFF
TRBD1,TRBV29-1,TRBJ2-5,few,TGCAGCGTTGCCGGAGGGACAGGGGGCGATGAGCAGTACTTC,CSVAGGTGGDEQYF
NA,TRBV24-1,TRBJ2-2,few,TGTGCCACCCAGGTCTTTGGCGGAGTGTTGACCGGGGAGCTGTTTTTT,CATQVFGGVLTGELFF
NA,TRBV28,TRBJ2-5,few,TGTGCCAGCAGTCGACGGTCACAAGAGACCCAGTACTTC,CASSRRSQETQYF
NA,TRBV6-2/TRBV6-3,TRBJ2-5,few,TGTGCCAGCAGAAGGGGGGATTACCTCCAAGAGACCCAGTACTTC,CASRRGDYLQETQYF